This T cell receptor (beta chain) derives from a study of blood T cell repertoires in COVID-19. Study in general: The study drew acute and convalescent COVID-19 samples from the United States, Italy and Spain.

The germline CDR1 and CDR2 sequences are SEHNR and FQNEAQ (reference sequence). The CDR3 totals 15 residues. Deletions cut 3 bases from V and 1 base from J, with 12 bases between. Clones were sequenced by immunoSEQ multiplex PCR, and TCRdb holds only the in-frame ones, with some missing. The sample includes some 260,000 clones, around 90% of them seen just once. The material sequenced was peripheral blood. The V call is TRBV7-9, the J call TRBJ1-1, with D maybe TRBD1 (6 bases). This clonotype originated in a woman in her 70s with COVID-19, enrolled during active disease. The CDR3 DNA is TGTGCCAGCAGCTTTATAAACAGGGAGAACACTGAAGCTTTCTTT. Translating gives CASSFINRENTEAFF.